These 5 T cell receptor beta chains came from one sample sequenced in a study of blood T cell repertoires in COVID-19. Clones were sequenced by immunoSEQ multiplex PCR, and TCRdb holds only the in-frame ones, with some missing. The sample shows approximately 210,000 clones, 88% of them seen only once. Sequencing was performed on PBMCs or T cells enriched from blood (not recorded which). The receptors here all came from a woman aged 45-60 years with acute COVID-19.

The chain carries TRBV28 and TRBJ1-1, with D perhaps matching TRBD1 (5 bases). The CDR3 extends over 13 amino acids. The germline gives CDR1 MDHEN, CDR2 SYDVKM. The V end lost 3 bases, the J end lost 10 bases, and 15 bases lay between the germline ends. The CDR3 loop is CASSFGGSSGAFF. CDR3 DNA: TGTGCCAGCAGTTTCGGGGGTTCGAGCGGAGCTTTCTTT.

The chain is built from TRBV18 and TRBJ1-4; D is unresolved. V was cut by 2 bases and J by 5 bases, with 6 bases left in between. The CDR3 contains 13 residues. In germline, CDR1 is KGHSH, CDR2 LQKENI. In nucleotides, the CDR3 is TGTGCCAGCTCACCAGGAGGGAATGAAAAACTGTTTTTT. Translated, it gives CASSPGGNEKLFF.

This clone was recorded once. The gene calls are TRBV28 and TRBJ1-2; TRBD1 aligns across 9 bases. CDR1 is MDHEN and CDR2 is SYDVKM in the germline V gene. The CDR3 is 14 residues long. The V segment lost 6 bases and the J segment 1 base; nucleotides outside the gene matches: 3. CDR3 in amino acids: CASRQGASNYGYTF. The DNA of the CDR3 is TGTGCCAGCAGACAGGGGGCGAGTAACTATGGCTACACCTTC.

The chain carries TRBV30 and TRBJ1-5; 7 positions match TRBD1. V was clipped by 4 bases and J by 5 bases; unmatched bases: 11. CDR1 GTSNPN and CDR2 SVGIG come from the germline V gene (reference sequence). This CDR3 comprises 15 residues. The CDR3 sequence is CAWNPGGSLHQPQHF. Written as DNA, the CDR3 is TGTGCCTGGAATCCAGGGGGAAGTTTACATCAGCCCCAGCATTTT. Drawing the rest from reference TRBV30 and TRBJ1-5, the complete variable domain is SQTIHQWPATLVQPVGSPLSLECTVEGTSNPNLYWYRQAAGRGLQLLFYSVGIGQISSEVPQNLSASRPQDRQFILSSKKLLLSDSGFYLCAWNPGGSLHQPQHFGDGTRLSIL.

This clone was observed once. The chain employs TRBV27 and TRBJ2-2, with TRBD1 as a possible D gene (5 bases). This CDR3 is built from 13 residues. From germline, CDR1 is MNHEY and CDR2 SMNVEV (reference sequence). The V end lost 5 bases, the J end lost 4 bases, and 8 bases lay between the germline ends. CDR3 DNA: TGTGCCAGCAGTCGACAGATCACCGGGGAGCTGTTTTTT. Protein sequence: CASSRQITGELFF.